This TCR beta chain originates from a study of T cell responses to AZD1222 COVID-19 vaccine. CDR3 length equals 13 residues. Between the trimmed V and J ends, which lost 0 bases and 6 bases, there was a span of 5 bases. Germline lookup yields CDR1 SGHNT and CDR2 YENEEA. Sequencing was performed with immunoSEQ multiplex PCR; in TCRdb, only in-frame clones are kept and a portion is missing. The profile shows approximately 110,000 clones, approximately 85% of them singletons. Material: peripheral blood, obtained on day 0 of AZD1222 vaccination. The sequence was collected from an adult in good health. The chain links TRBV11-3 to TRBJ2-2; the D is unclear. CDR3 sequence reads: CASSLDFAGELFF. Here the CDR3 DNA reads TGTGCCAGCAGCTTAGATTTTGCCGGGGAGCTGTTTTTT.